This T cell receptor (beta chain) emerged from a study of control samples from healthy donors and cancer patients. In regard to this clone: The junction differs from germline at one of its ends, possibly a read error.

CDR1 is SGDLS and CDR2 is YYNGEE in the germline V gene. This CDR3 region has 15 residues. Using immunoSEQ multiplex PCR, the repertoire was profiled, and TCRdb retains in-frame clones only, with some absent. The repertoire holds 350,000 to 450,000 clones, with over 75% as singletons. Sequencing input: PBMCs. This TCR derives from a man in his forties with head and neck cancer. V gene TRBV9 combines with J gene TRBJ2-2; TRBD2 might be the D (6 bases). The DNA of the CDR3 is TGTGCCAGCAGGTCATCTAGCGTTCAACACCGGGGAGCTGTTTTT. Amino acid sequence: CASRSSSVQHRGAVF.